A single sample gave rise to the 18 T cell receptor beta chains below, sequenced in a study of T-cell memory formation after mild COVID-19. TCRdb recomputed calls from the 5' RACE reads with MiXCR, one row per CDR3 protein. The sample shows around 200,000 distinct CDR3 sequences, roughly a tenth of them seen only once. Sequenced material: PBMCs or a T cell subset sorted from them (not recorded which). The receptors were sampled from a man in his late teens or twenties who had mild COVID-19 (a few samples of this study predate the infection). Cell type and time point are not known.

The chain joins TRBV10-1 to TRBJ2-3; no reliable D call. Germline values: CDR1 WNHNN, CDR2 SYGVQD (reference sequence). The CDR3 covers 13 residues. V lost 6 bases, J lost 4 bases, and 11 bases lay in between. The CDR3 DNA reads TGCGCCAGCAGGAACCGGGCCTCAGATACGCAGTATTTT. It is translated as CASRNRASDTQYF.

The CDR3 sequence is CASSLGVAGTYEQYF. In nucleotides, the CDR3 is TGTGCCAGCAGCTTAGGAGTAGCGGGGACCTACGAGCAGTACTTC. This chain connects TRBV13 to TRBJ2-7; 8 nucleotides align to TRBD2. V lost 0 bases, J lost 2 bases, and 3 bases stayed unmatched. The CDR3 contains 15 residues. Germline V gene lookup returns CDR1 PRHDT and CDR2 FYEKMQ (reference sequence). Full variable domain (missing parts from reference TRBV13 and TRBJ2-7): AAGVIQSPRHLIKEKRETATLKCYPIPRHDTVYWYQQGPGQDPQFLISFYEKMQSDKGSIPDRFSAQQFSDYHSELNMSSLELGDSALYFCASSLGVAGTYEQYFGPGTRLTVT.

This sequence joins TRBV9 and TRBJ2-2; 12 bases line up with TRBD2. The V gene's germline CDR1 is SGDLS and CDR2 YYNGEE. The CDR3 loop spans 16 amino acids. With 3 bases clipped from V and 5 bases from J, the junction kept 5 bases outside the gene matches. The CDR3 DNA sequence: TGTGCCAGCAGCGCTGGACTAGCGGGGTCGACCGGGGAGCTGTTTTTT. Its translation is CASSAGLAGSTGELFF.

J is TRBJ1-5 and V is TRBV5-6; D might be TRBD1 (6 bases). V was shortened by 2 bases and J by 0 bases, with 15 bases between the two germline ends. In germline, CDR1 is SGHDT, CDR2 YYEEEE. The CDR3 totals 17 residues. The CDR3 loop reads CASSFNVRGYSNQPQHF. For the CDR3, the DNA is TGTGCCAGCAGCTTCAATGTCAGGGGCTATAGCAATCAGCCCCAGCATTTT. Together with reference TRBV5-6 and TRBJ1-5, the CDR3 gives the full variable domain: DAGVTQSPTHLIKTRGQQVTLRCSPKSGHDTVSWYQQALGQGPQFIFQYYEEEERQRGNFPDRFSGHQFPNYSSELNVNALLLGDSALYLCASSFNVRGYSNQPQHFGDGTRLSIL.

The V call is TRBV6-6, the J call TRBJ2-7; D may be TRBD2 (6 bases). Deletions cut 6 bases from V and 0 bases from J, with 12 bases between. The CDR3 has 14 amino acids. CDR1 is MNHNY, CDR2 SVGAGI, per germline (reference sequence). The CDR3, as DNA: TGTGCCAGCAGGGCCGGAGGGCACTCCTACGAGCAGTACTTC. This translates into CASRAGGHSYEQYF.

This clonotype showed up just a few times. The V call is TRBV5-1, the J call TRBJ2-3; TRBD2 matches at 9 bases. Germline V gives CDR1 SGHRS, CDR2 YFSETQ. V shed 4 bases, J shed 5 bases, and the junction held 8 bases outside the gene matches. The CDR3 is made up of 15 amino acids. CDR3 residues: CASSGIAGALDTQYF. The CDR3 DNA sequence: TGCGCCAGCAGCGGAATAGCGGGAGCCTTAGATACGCAGTATTTT.

The rearrangement joins TRBV6-6 to TRBJ2-2, with D possibly TRBD1 on 6 matching bases. This CDR3 is 14 amino acids long. Trimming left V 6 bases short and J 2 bases short, with 10 bases between. CDR1 MNHNY and CDR2 SVGAGI come from the germline V gene (reference sequence). CDR3 protein: CASRDSGNTGELFF. CDR3 nucleotide sequence: TGTGCCAGCAGGGACAGTGGAAACACCGGGGAGCTGTTTTTT.

This clonotype came up many times. The V and J genes are TRBV5-1 and TRBJ2-2; weak D call: TRBD1 (5 bases). With 4 bases removed from V and 4 bases from J, the gap between germline ends came to 11 bases. The CDR3 runs to 14 residues. Germline-derived CDR1 and CDR2 are SGHRS and YFSETQ. This CDR3 is CASSVPRGTGELFF. CDR3 DNA sequence: TGCGCCAGCAGCGTGCCAAGGGGCACCGGGGAGCTGTTTTTT.

This sequence joins TRBV4-2 and TRBJ1-1; possible D gene TRBD1, 5 bases. The CDR3 is 15 amino acids. The V gene's germline CDR1 is LGHNA and CDR2 YNFKEQ. The V gene lost 4 bases and the J gene lost 10 bases, with 22 bases spanning the gap. In nucleotides, the CDR3 is TGTGCCAGCAGCCCGCAGGCCTGGGGGTATGGAGTAGCTTTCTTT. Its translation is CASSPQAWGYGVAFF.

The chain carries TRBV7-2 and TRBJ2-5; tentatively, D is TRBD1 (5 bases). Looked up from germline, CDR1 is SGHTA and CDR2 is FQGNSA. The CDR3 runs to 15 residues. V shed 2 bases and J shed 5 bases, with 15 bases lying between them. CDR3 in DNA: TGTGCCAGCAGCTTAAACCAGGGTCCGCAGGAGACCCAGTACTTC. It translates to CASSLNQGPQETQYF.

Only a few counts were recorded for this clonotype. The CDR3 protein is CASSQDRGNEKLFF. The CDR3 bases are TGTGCCAGCAGTCAGGACAGGGGGAATGAAAAACTGTTTTTT. This chain joins TRBV6-6 and TRBJ1-4, with TRBD1 matching 10 bases. Germline V gene data show CDR1 as MNHNY and CDR2 as SVGAGI (reference sequence). The V and J ends lost 5 bases and 5 bases, in that order; junction bases with no gene match: 2. The CDR3 is made up of 14 amino acids.

This clonotype was found a few times. The junction shows a germline mismatch at one end, possibly a read error. This chain connects TRBV2 to TRBJ2-1, with 9 positions matching TRBD2. The V gene's germline CDR1 is SNHLY and CDR2 FYNNEI. The CDR3 extends over 15 amino acids. In DNA, the CDR3 is TGTGCCAGCAGGGAAGGCGGGGGGGCTGTCCATGAGCAGTTCTTC. Translating gives CASREGGGAVHEQFF.

This clonotype was observed a few times. The chain joins TRBV4-1 to TRBJ1-2; TRBD1 aligns across 9 bases. This CDR3 has 14 amino acids. After removal of 2 bases from V and 3 bases from J, the junction contained 1 base not matched to a gene. Germline CDR1 is MGHRA and CDR2 is YSYEKL. CDR3 coding DNA: TGCGCCAGCAGCCAACGGACAGGGGACTATGGCTACACCTTC. Its protein is CASSQRTGDYGYTF.

The table lists this clonotype with a few counts. The chain uses TRBV7-2 and TRBJ1-1; tentatively, D is TRBD1 (5 bases). From germline, CDR1 is SGHTA and CDR2 FQGNSA. Trimming took 0 bases from V and 8 from J, leaving 13 bases between them. CDR3 length: 14 amino acids. The CDR3 DNA is TGTGCCAGCAGCTTAGCTTCAGGGATTAAAGAAGCTTTCTTT. This gives the protein CASSLASGIKEAFF. The full variable domain, with the rest looked up from reference TRBV7-2 and TRBJ1-1, is GAGVSQSPSNKVTEKGKDVELRCDPISGHTALYWYRQSLGQGLEFLIYFQGNSAPDKSGLPSDRFSAERTGGSVSTLTIQRTQQEDSAVYLCASSLASGIKEAFFGQGTRLTVV.

A few counts support this clonotype. The V gene is TRBV20-1, the J gene TRBJ2-3, with D possibly being TRBD2 (5 bases). The germline V gene encodes CDR1 DFQATT and CDR2 SNEGSKA (reference sequence). V was clipped by 1 base and J by 1 base, with 9 bases between them. This CDR3 contains 14 residues. The CDR3 spells CSARVGDGTDTQYF. The CDR3 coding sequence is TGCAGTGCTAGAGTGGGAGACGGCACAGATACGCAGTATTTT.

The V and J genes are TRBV7-3 and TRBJ2-5; 8 bases line up with TRBD2. This CDR3 is built from 15 residues. In germline, CDR1 is SGHTA, CDR2 FQGTGA. Trimming at V came to 6 bases and at J to 5 bases, leaving 11 bases not matched to a gene. CDR3 region: CASSNVGGAGETQYF. CDR3 DNA sequence: TGTGCCAGCAGTAATGTCGGGGGGGCCGGGGAGACCCAGTACTTC.

Ten or more counts support this clonotype. The chain employs TRBV12-3 or TRBV12-4 and TRBJ2-5, with D hard to call. V was pared by 6 bases and J by 3 bases, with 5 bases between. The CDR3 runs to 11 residues. CDR3 coding DNA: TGTGCCAGCAGGCATGAAGAGACCCAGTACTTC. It codes for CASRHEETQYF.

The chain recombines TRBV7-2 with TRBJ2-4; 11 nucleotides align to TRBD1. V was clipped by 3 bases and J by 1 base; unmatched bases: 14. Germline values: CDR1 SGHTA, CDR2 FQGNSA. The CDR3 covers 20 residues. The CDR3 bases are TGTGCCAGCAGCTTTCACCGGGACAGGGGGTTGGGGTGGGCCAAAAACATTCAGTACTTC. Its translation is CASSFHRDRGLGWAKNIQYF.